This T cell receptor (beta chain) was observed in a study of CD8+ T cells in alopecia areata (dated by TCRdb to between 2018 and 2020). Context from the whole study: Treated patients were enrolled in an open-label pilot trial of oral tofacitinib at 5 to 10 mg twice daily for moderate-to-severe alopecia areata. Patients received tofacitinib for 6 to 18 months and were then followed off drug for 6 months to check for delayed response and recurrence. High-throughput TCRbeta sequencing was used to examine T cell clonal expansion in alopecia areata in both the C3H/HeJ mouse model and human patients. Scalp tissue and sorted CD4+ and CD8+ peripheral blood T cells from patchy and totalis/universalis alopecia areata patients and from healthy controls were covered by human TCRbeta sequencing. Biopsies were taken from tofacitinib-treated patients at baseline and again at 4 and 24 weeks into treatment, and several of those patients also had a later scalp biopsy. Scalp clonality was compared across normal scalp (n=4), patchy alopecia areata scalp (n=8), and alopecia totalis/universalis scalp (n=8). RNA was extracted with the PAXgene miRNA kit for fixed scalp, the miRNeasy kit for PBMCs, and the RNeasy kit for mouse skin. TCRbeta CDR3 regions were amplified by immunoSEQ multiplex PCR using 35 Vbeta forward and 13 Jbeta reverse primers.

Library preparation used the immunoSEQ multiplex PCR assay. RNA was extracted from all samples and reverse transcribed into cDNA, which served as template for TCR sequencing. SuperScript III was used for first-strand cDNA synthesis, primed with a 2:1 mix of oligo-dT and random hexamers. A synthetic immune receptor repertoire was used to assess amplification bias, and residual bias was removed computationally. The source study handled its data this way. Raw reads were preprocessed for error removal, and CDR3 was defined according to IMGT conventions as running from the conserved cysteine to phenylalanine. Clonality was computed by normalizing Shannon entropy by log2 of the number of productive unique TCRs and subtracting the result from 1. Whether each scalp clone was CD4 or CD8 was inferred by checking scalp TCRbeta sequences against the CD4 and CD8 repertoires from sorted blood. In TCRdb, the immuneACCESS table is reduced to in-frame sequences with V and J assigned. These tables do not hold every clone; where another copy was compared, an unresolved V gene accounts for under half, and the others remain unexplained. V, J and clone size are those of that table, while D and trimming were read from the DNA. The sample records 220,000 or so clones, approximately 61% of which are singletons. The ten largest clones capture under 0.5% of the sample.

Study-wide findings and limitations: Compared with normal scalp, lesional scalp, particularly in alopecia totalis/universalis, had higher clonality and more expanded CD8+ clones, which suggests antigenic drive. TCR sequences shared between patients were less clear than in mice, possibly partly because of HLA diversity in the patient population. Unlike mouse skin, where gammadelta T cells dominate, normal human skin contains resident alphabeta T cells that get sequenced too, which complicates analysis of the scalp TCR repertoire.

The junction carries 9 bases between V and J, which are trimmed by 2 bases and 4 bases respectively. The CDR3, cysteine through phenylalanine, is 13 amino acids long. The retained sequence is limited to the CDR3, 39 bases, with the frame set at the first base. The germline V gene encodes CDR1 GTSNPN and CDR2 SVGIG (reference sequence). What this sample's time point label stands for: baseline before oral tofacitinib. Peripheral blood and lesional scalp punch biopsies were obtained from patients with alopecia areata. PBMCs were separated by density centrifugation and stained for CD3, CD4 and CD8, after which CD4+ and CD8+ T cells were sorted on a FACSAria. Only a few counts were recorded for this clone. Its antigen is still unknown. No base quality values were provided; no much bigger clone lies one nucleotide off. At the DNA level, this CDR3 is encoded by other sequences in the same sample as well.

The material sequenced was CD4+ T cells sorted from blood, taken at week 0. The V and J genes are TRBV30 and TRBJ1-5; TRBD1 is a weak D gene call, 6 bases matching. This TCR came from a human donor with alopecia areata. The CDR3 region: CAWSLGGNQPQHF. In nucleotides, the sequence is TGTGCCTGGAGTCTAGGGGGGAATCAGCCCCAGCATTTT.